These T cell receptor beta chains were read from a single sample in a study of metastatic and nonmetastatic thyroid tumors. TCRdb re-called clones from the PCR reads using MiXCR. The sample carries approximately 60,000 clones, almost 30% recorded once. The material sequenced was blood. Source of these receptors: a female donor with papillary thyroid cancer or a benign thyroid nodule (not recorded which). Some clones in this sample may be carry-over from other donors' samples. Each CDR3 is given with its conserved first and last residue. The D gene is left open where the match is weak. Size is omitted from some rows. Given values are once, few, many or a class for expanded clones.

J	size	V	D	length	CDR3	DNA
TRBJ2-3	few	TRBV12-3/TRBV12-4	TRBD2	17	CASSLFALAGGQDTQYF	TGTGCCAGCAGTTTGTTCGCGCTAGCGGGAGGGCAGGATACGCAGTATTTT
TRBJ2-2	NA	TRBV6-1	TRBD1	15	CASILGTGSPGELFF	TGTGCCAGCATCCTCGGGACAGGGTCTCCCGGGGAGCTGTTTTTT
TRBJ2-5	many	TRBV12-3/TRBV12-4	NA	13	CASSLNLLETQYF	TGTGCCAGCAGTTTAAATCTGCTAGAGACCCAGTACTTC
TRBJ2-7	many	TRBV11-2	TRBD1	13	CASSPGTVIEQYF	TGTGCCAGCAGCCCTGGGACAGTAATCGAGCAGTACTTC
TRBJ2-7	few	TRBV7-9	TRBD2	12	CASSFRGDEQYF	TGTGCCAGCAGCTTCCGGGGGGACGAGCAGTACTTC
TRBJ1-6	NA	TRBV14	NA	14	CASSLKGYNSPLHF	TGTGCCAGCAGCCTGAAAGGCTATAATTCACCCCTCCACTTT
TRBJ1-2	few	TRBV6-5	NA	15	CASSYAPPQNYGYTF	TGTGCCAGCAGTTACGCACCGCCGCAAAACTATGGCTACACCTTC
TRBJ2-2	many	TRBV6-1	TRBD2	16	CASSEAPGLAPGELFF	TGTGCCAGCAGTGAAGCCCCGGGACTAGCGCCCGGGGAGCTGTTTTTT
TRBJ2-1	medium-sized	TRBV6-5	NA	12	CASSYSTNEQFF	TGTGCCAGCAGTTACTCCACAAATGAGCAGTTCTTC
TRBJ2-2	few	TRBV20-1	NA	15	CSAPSRFPNTGELFF	TGCAGTGCTCCGTCCCGATTTCCGAACACCGGGGAGCTGTTTTTT